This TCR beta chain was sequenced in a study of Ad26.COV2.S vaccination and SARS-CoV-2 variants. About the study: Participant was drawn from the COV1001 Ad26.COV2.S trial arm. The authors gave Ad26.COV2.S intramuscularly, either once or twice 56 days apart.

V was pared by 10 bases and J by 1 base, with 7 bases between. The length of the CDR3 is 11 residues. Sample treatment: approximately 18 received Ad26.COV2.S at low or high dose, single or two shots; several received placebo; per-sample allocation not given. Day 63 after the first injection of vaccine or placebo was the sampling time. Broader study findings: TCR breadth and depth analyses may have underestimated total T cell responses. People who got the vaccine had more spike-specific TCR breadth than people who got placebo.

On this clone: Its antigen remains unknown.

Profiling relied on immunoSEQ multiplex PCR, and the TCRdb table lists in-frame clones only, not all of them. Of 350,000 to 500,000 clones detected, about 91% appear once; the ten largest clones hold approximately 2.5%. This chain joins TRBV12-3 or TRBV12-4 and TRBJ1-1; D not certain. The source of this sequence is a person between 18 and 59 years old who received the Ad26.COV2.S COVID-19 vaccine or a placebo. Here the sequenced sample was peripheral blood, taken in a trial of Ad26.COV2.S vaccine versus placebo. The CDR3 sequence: CAIARNTEAFF. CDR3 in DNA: TGTGCCATCGCCAGGAACACTGAAGCTTTCTTT.